The 32 T cell receptor beta chains below come from one sample, sequenced in a study of Graves' ophthalmopathy and Graves' hyperthyroidism. Amplification targeted the TCR beta CDR3 regions, with RNA transcripts as the source material. RT-PCR in the first round used HTBI primers; a second-round multiplex PCR followed. TCRdb reprocessed the multiplex PCR reads via MiXCR and lists one record per CDR3 protein. The table includes about 500,000 distinct CDR3 sequences, around an eighth detected once. Material: blood. Source of these receptors: a woman in her thirties with Graves' ophthalmopathy.

This clonotype showed up many times. This rearrangement joins TRBV12-3 or TRBV12-4 to TRBJ1-6, with D unresolved. The V gene lost 5 bases and the J gene lost 10 bases, with 12 bases spanning the gap. The CDR3 consists of 13 residues. CDR3 DNA: TGTGCCAGCAGTAGGCCAGGAGCCTCACCCCTCCACTTT. Translation: CASSRPGASPLHF.

This clonotype was recorded at least ten times. The chain couples TRBV9 to TRBJ2-7, with D possibly matching TRBD1 (6 bases). This CDR3 is built from 16 residues. With 4 bases removed from V and 6 bases from J, the gap between germline ends came to 23 bases. Germline-derived CDR1 and CDR2 are SGDLS and YYNGEE. CDR3 in amino acids: CASSQDPGTTFGEQYF. The CDR3, as DNA: TGTGCCAGCAGCCAAGACCCCGGGACAACCTTCGGCGAGCAGTACTTC.

The chain employs TRBV12-3 or TRBV12-4 and TRBJ2-7; no firm D call. CDR3 length: 12 residues. The CDR3 DNA follows: TGTGCCGGCAGTTTTCAAACATACGAGCAGTACGTC. Protein: CAGSFQTYEQYV.

As for this clonotype: A much larger clone is a single base away; this may be a read error. This sequence joins TRBV19 and TRBJ2-2; D might be TRBD1 (6 bases). CDR1 and CDR2 (germline): LNHDA, SQIVND (reference sequence). The CDR3 length is 15 residues. The CDR3 nucleotides are TGTGCCAGTGCCAGGGGTTCTATGAACATCGGGGAGCTGTTTTTT. Amino acids: CASARGSMNIGELFF.

This clonotype was counted a single time. The chain is built from TRBV6-8 and TRBJ1-1, with D perhaps matching TRBD1 (6 bases). Deletions cut 7 bases from V and 4 bases from J, with 13 bases between. The CDR3 runs to 13 residues. Germline V gene sequence: CDR1 MNHGY, CDR2 SAAAGT. The CDR3 protein is CASTSNRVTEAFF. CDR3 DNA: TGTGCCAGCACCTCAAACAGGGTCACTGAAGCTTTCTTT.

The V call is TRBV11-1, the J call TRBJ2-7, with unresolved D. This CDR3 region has 16 residues. V lost 5 bases and J lost 7, with 24 bases in between. In germline, CDR1 is SGHAT, CDR2 FQDESV (reference sequence). The CDR3 nucleotides read TGTGCCAGCAGCCTCTACATTGGGAAGGTCTCTACTGAGCAGTACTTC. Its translation is CASSLYIGKVSTEQYF.

This clonotype was seen ten or more times. The rearrangement uses TRBV7-2 and TRBJ2-1; tentative D call: TRBD2 (6 bases). Deletions cut 0 bases from V and 7 bases from J, with 10 bases between. From germline, CDR1 is SGHTA and CDR2 FQGNSA. The CDR3 has 14 residues. The CDR3 nucleotides are TGTGCCAGCAGCTTAGCGGGAGGACGGAATGAGCAGTTCTTC. It specifies CASSLAGGRNEQFF.

There are many counts of this clonotype. The chain uses TRBV28 and TRBJ2-7; D possibly uses TRBD1 or TRBD2 (5 bases each). The CDR3 runs 13 residues. Between the trimmed V and J ends, which lost 6 bases and 5 bases, there was a span of 14 bases. Germline V lookup: CDR1 MDHEN, CDR2 SYDVKM. This CDR3 reads CASSPRGRHEQYF. CDR3 nucleotide sequence: TGTGCCAGCAGCCCCCGGGGCCGACACGAGCAGTACTTC.

The chain uses TRBV20-1 and TRBJ2-5, with D perhaps matching TRBD2 (6 bases). Trimming pared 7 bases from V and 6 bases from J, leaving 15 bases between. CDR3 length: 12 residues. Germline values: CDR1 DFQATT, CDR2 SNEGSKA (reference sequence). Here the CDR3 DNA reads TGCAGTGATACGGAGGAGGGGCAGACCCAGTACTTC. Translating gives CSDTEEGQTQYF.

The sample holds a few counts of this clonotype. The chain is built from TRBV24-1 and TRBJ2-7; D unclear. From germline, CDR1 is KGHDR and CDR2 SFDVKD. The CDR3 loop spans 14 amino acids. V was shortened by 2 bases and J by 7 bases, with 14 bases between the two germline ends. The CDR3 coding sequence is TGTGCCACCAGTGATTCGACGGACGTTGGGGAGCAGTACTTC. As protein: CATSDSTDVGEQYF.

The chain combines TRBV11-2 with TRBJ2-7; 9 bases align to TRBD1. With V trimmed by 6 bases and J by 9 bases, 12 bases remained unmatched. Per germline, CDR1 SGHAT and CDR2 FQNNGV. The CDR3 is made up of 14 amino acids. CDR3 region: CASSPGTGNRRQYF. In nucleotides, the CDR3 is TGTGCCAGCAGTCCGGGGACAGGGAATAGGCGGCAGTACTTC.

The CDR3 protein is CATTGTDGGELFF. The CDR3 DNA sequence: TGTGCCACGACCGGGACAGACGGCGGGGAGCTGTTTTTT. The chain links TRBV12-3 or TRBV12-4 to TRBJ2-2; 7 nucleotides match TRBD1. V shed 10 bases and J 7 bases; nucleotides not matched to a gene: 9. CDR3 length: 13 residues.

Many counts were recorded for this clonotype. This chain uses TRBV6-1 with TRBJ2-7; D is perhaps TRBD1 (5 bases). The CDR3 spans 12 residues. Germline CDR1 and CDR2: MNHNS and SASEGT. The V end lost 8 bases, the J end lost 3 bases, and 11 bases lay between the germline ends. The CDR3 coding sequence is TGTGCCAGCTCCAGGGCTGGCTACGAGCAGTACTTC. Translating it yields CASSRAGYEQYF.

The table lists this clonotype with many counts. This chain uses TRBV19 with TRBJ1-5, with D hard to call. Germline CDR1 is LNHDA and CDR2 is SQIVND (reference sequence). V shed 3 bases and J shed 2 bases, with 11 bases lying between them. The CDR3 runs to 15 residues. Here the CDR3 reads CASSILGRRNQPQHF. In DNA, the CDR3 is TGTGCCAGTAGTATCCTTGGACGGCGCAATCAGCCCCAGCATTTT.

The sample holds many counts of this clonotype. This rearrangement joins TRBV24-1 to TRBJ2-7; D remains ambiguous. Germline V CDR1 and CDR2: KGHDR, SFDVKD. This CDR3 is built from 12 residues. Between the trimmed V and J ends, which lost 1 base and 7 bases, there was a span of 7 bases. The CDR3 spells CATSDFGREQYF. The CDR3, as DNA: TGTGCCACCAGTGATTTTGGGCGGGAGCAGTACTTC.

This clonotype has at least ten counts. V gene TRBV25-1 combines with J gene TRBJ2-5; maybe TRBD1 (8 bases). Per germline, CDR1 MGHDK and CDR2 SYGVNS. V lost 3 bases and J 6 bases, leaving 17 bases between the germline ends. CDR3 length: 15 residues. In DNA, the CDR3 is TGTGCCAGCAGTGACCCCGGACAGGGAGGGAAGACCCAGTACTTC. It specifies CASSDPGQGGKTQYF. Full variable domain (rest looked up from reference TRBV25-1 and TRBJ2-5): EADIYQTPRYLVIGTGKKITLECSQTMGHDKMYWYQQDPGMELHLIHYSYGVNSTEKGDLSSESTVSRIRTEHFPLTLESARPSHTSQYLCASSDPGQGGKTQYFGPGTRLLVL.

This chain connects TRBV20-1 to TRBJ1-2, with D tentatively TRBD1 (5 bases). The CDR3 has 15 residues. The germline V gene encodes CDR1 DFQATT and CDR2 SNEGSKA (reference sequence). Trimming left V 0 bases short and J 4 bases short, with 15 bases between. The chain's CDR3 is CSARDNVGVSYGYTF. The CDR3 DNA is TGCAGTGCTAGAGATAATGTGGGGGTGAGCTATGGCTACACCTTC.

The rearrangement joins TRBV4-1 to TRBJ1-5; tentative D call: TRBD1 (6 bases). The germline CDR1 and CDR2 sequences are MGHRA and YSYEKL. V lost 5 bases and J lost 2, with 13 bases in between. This CDR3 comprises 15 residues. CDR3 sequence: CASSDRTDGNQPQHF. For the CDR3, the DNA is TGCGCCAGCAGCGACCGGACAGACGGCAATCAGCCCCAGCATTTT.

The CDR3 reads CASTPNGGLGETQYF. DNA of the CDR3: TGTGCCAGCACACCGAACGGGGGGCTCGGAGAGACCCAGTACTTC. V gene TRBV28 combines with J gene TRBJ2-5; tentative D call: TRBD2 (7 bases). This CDR3 has 15 residues. CDR1 is MDHEN and CDR2 is SYDVKM in the germline V gene. Trimming removed 7 bases from V and 4 bases from J, with 19 bases in between. Full variable domain (outside the CDR3, taken from reference TRBV28 and TRBJ2-5): DVKVTQSSRYLVKRTGEKVFLECVQDMDHENMFWYRQDPGLGLRLIYFSYDVKMKEKGDIPEGYSVSREKKERFSLILESASTNQTSMYLCASTPNGGLGETQYFGPGTRLLVL.

This clonotype was found many times. The chain uses TRBV28 and TRBJ2-7, with a weak D call TRBD1 (6 bases). The CDR3 sequence is 15 residues long. Looked up from germline, CDR1 is MDHEN and CDR2 is SYDVKM. Deletions cut 6 bases from V and 5 bases from J, with 20 bases between. This CDR3 is CASSSRQDIWHEQYF. CDR3 nucleotide sequence: TGTGCCAGCAGCAGCCGACAGGATATTTGGCACGAGCAGTACTTC. The whole variable domain, filled in from reference TRBV28 and TRBJ2-7, reads DVKVTQSSRYLVKRTGEKVFLECVQDMDHENMFWYRQDPGLGLRLIYFSYDVKMKEKGDIPEGYSVSREKKERFSLILESASTNQTSMYLCASSSRQDIWHEQYFGPGTRLTVT.

In its sample, this clonotype was seen many times. The chain combines TRBV6-1 with TRBJ2-7, with 12 nucleotides matching TRBD2. V trimming: 7 bases; J trimming: 4 bases; junction bases outside the gene matches: 11. Germline V gene data show CDR1 as MNHNS and CDR2 as SASEGT. The CDR3 is made up of 16 amino acids. CDR3 region: CASTIASGGAKYEQYF. CDR3 nucleotide sequence: TGTGCCAGCACCATCGCTAGCGGGGGGGCCAAATACGAGCAGTACTTC.

This clonotype was counted a few times. The J gene is TRBJ1-4, the V gene TRBV4-1, with TRBD1 identical over 10 bases. The trim removed 3 bases at V and 11 bases at J, leaving 9 bases unmatched. Germline V gene lookup returns CDR1 MGHRA and CDR2 YSYEKL. CDR3 length: 15 amino acids. The CDR3 spells CASSQPGQGLGKLFF. Here the CDR3 DNA reads TGCGCCAGCAGCCAGCCGGGACAGGGGTTGGGCAAACTGTTTTTT.

A single count supports this clonotype. The rearrangement links TRBV12-3 or TRBV12-4 to TRBJ2-4, with D possibly TRBD2 on 6 matching bases. Trimming took off 3 bases at V and 5 bases at J, with 11 bases between the two ends. The CDR3 runs to 14 residues. The CDR3: CASSFLRDQNIQYF. The CDR3 DNA reads as TGTGCCAGCAGTTTTTTGCGGGACCAAAACATTCAGTACTTC.

The sample holds many counts of this clonotype. CDR3 nucleotide sequence: TGTGCCAGCAGTACAGGGTTGGGAACTTATGGCTACACCTTC. Protein sequence: CASSTGLGTYGYTF. The chain couples TRBV12-3 or TRBV12-4 to TRBJ1-2; tentatively, D is TRBD1 (6 bases). The CDR3 runs to 14 residues. Trimming left V 5 bases short and J 5 bases short, with 15 bases between.

This clonotype was observed at least ten times. The gene calls are TRBV12-3 or TRBV12-4 and TRBJ1-1; 11 bases fit TRBD1. The ends lost 6 bases at V and 4 bases at J; junction bases unmatched: 4. The CDR3 covers 14 residues. The CDR3 region has the DNA TGTGCCAGCAGGGGGACAGGGGGGTTCACTGAAGCTTTCTTT. Protein: CASRGTGGFTEAFF.

The table lists this clonotype with a few counts. The rearrangement joins TRBV14 to TRBJ2-7; no definite D call. The CDR3 is 16 amino acids. CDR1 and CDR2 from the germline V gene are SGHDN and FVKESK. The V gene lost 4 bases and the J gene lost 4 bases, with 20 bases spanning the gap. In DNA, the CDR3 is TGTGCCAGCAGCCCTCTGACCGGGCAGACGAGGTACGAGCAGTACTTC. Its protein is CASSPLTGQTRYEQYF.

In its sample, this clonotype was seen many times. The chain is built from TRBV15 and TRBJ1-3; unclear D gene. The CDR3 runs 15 residues. The germline V gene encodes CDR1 LNHNV and CDR2 YYDKDF (reference sequence). Trimming stripped 0 bases from V and 3 bases from J, with 9 bases between. The CDR3 coding sequence is TGTGCCACCAGCAGAGAACGGGGTAATGGAAACACCATATATTTT. This codes for CATSRERGNGNTIYF.

This rearrangement joins TRBV9 to TRBJ2-2; D unclear. The V gene lost 4 bases and the J gene lost 6 bases, with 16 bases spanning the gap. CDR1 and CDR2 (germline): SGDLS, YYNGEE. The CDR3 totals 15 residues. This chain's CDR3 is CASSPGPEKPGELFF. DNA of the CDR3: TGTGCCAGCAGCCCAGGCCCGGAGAAGCCCGGGGAGCTGTTTTTT.

There are a few counts of this clonotype. The chain employs TRBV12-5 and TRBJ1-1, with D hard to call. V was clipped by 2 bases and J by 1 base, with 5 bases between them. The CDR3 is 13 amino acids. Germline-derived CDR1 and CDR2 are LGHNT and FRNRAP. The CDR3 DNA follows: TGTGCTAGTGGTTTGAACAGGAACACTGAAGCTTTCTTT. This encodes CASGLNRNTEAFF. Full variable domain (rest looked up from reference TRBV12-5 and TRBJ1-1): DARVTQTPRHKVTEMGQEVTMRCQPILGHNTVFWYRQTMMQGLELLAYFRNRAPLDDSGMPKDRFSAEMPDATLATLKIQPSEPRDSAVYFCASGLNRNTEAFFGQGTRLTVV.

This clonotype was seen repeatedly, ten times or more. This chain connects TRBV6-1 to TRBJ2-5; 10 bases are a match to TRBD2. The V gene end was trimmed by 4 bases and the J gene end by 11 bases; junction bases not matched to a gene: 10. CDR1 MNHNS and CDR2 SASEGT come from the germline V gene. The CDR3 has 14 amino acids. CDR3 DNA sequence: TGTGCCAGCAGTGCGATTAGCGGGGGGACCCTTCAGTACTTC. The encoded protein is CASSAISGGTLQYF.

The J gene is TRBJ2-1, the V gene TRBV10-3; 10 bases are a match to TRBD2. Germline CDR1 and CDR2: ENHRY and SYGVKD. The CDR3 sequence is 16 residues long. The ends lost 4 bases at V and 0 bases at J; junction bases unmatched: 3. The DNA of the CDR3 is TGTGCCATCAGTGTAGGACTAGCGGCCTCCTACAATGAGCAGTTCTTC. It is translated as CAISVGLAASYNEQFF.

The V call is TRBV12-3 or TRBV12-4, the J call TRBJ2-5, with 16 bases fitting TRBD2. The CDR3 is 19 amino acids. V shed 5 bases, J shed 1 base, and the junction held 10 bases outside the gene matches. CDR3 sequence (DNA): TGTGCCAGCAGTCACCGTCCGGGACTAGCGGGGGGGATCCAAGAGACCCAGTACTTC. Its translation is CASSHRPGLAGGIQETQYF.